Below, 10 T cell receptor beta chains from the same sample are listed, as sequenced in a study of T cells in Graves' hyperthyroidism and ophthalmopathy. Amplified regions were TCR beta CDR3 sequences from RNA transcripts. RT-PCR in the first round (using the HTBI primer set) targeted the TCR CDR3. TCRdb used MiXCR to reprocess the multiplex PCR reads, holding one entry per CDR3 protein. The table records 340,000 or so distinct CDR3 sequences, 15% to 20% of them present only once. The source material was blood. These TCRs come from a man aged 25 to 45 with Graves' hyperthyroidism.

J is TRBJ2-3 and V is TRBV6-1; maybe TRBD1 (6 bases). V was shortened by 4 bases and J by 3 bases, with 23 bases between the two germline ends. The CDR3 is 18 amino acids. Germline V gives CDR1 MNHNS, CDR2 SASEGT. CDR3 residues: CASSGPAGNRAGTDTQYF. The DNA of the CDR3 is TGTGCCAGCAGTGGGCCCGCCGGGAACAGGGCGGGTACAGATACGCAGTATTTT.

This clonotype has at least ten counts. The chain is built from TRBV28 and TRBJ2-3; D is unresolved. Germline CDR1 reads MDHEN; CDR2 reads SYDVKM. V lost 10 bases, J lost 4 bases, and 6 bases lay in between. CDR3 length: 10 residues. The CDR3 here is CATRSDTQYF. The CDR3 DNA follows: TGTGCCACCAGATCAGATACGCAGTATTTT.

This clonotype was counted ten times or more. J is TRBJ2-7 and V is TRBV12-3 or TRBV12-4; D remains unclear. V was shortened by 5 bases and J by 3 bases, with 14 bases between the two germline ends. The CDR3 is 14 residues long. CDR3 sequence reads: CASSPRIGYYEQYF. DNA of the CDR3: TGTGCCAGCAGTCCGCGAATTGGCTACTACGAGCAGTACTTC.

This clonotype was seen a single time. A much bigger clone sits one base away, suggesting this may be a read error. The rearrangement joins TRBV12-3 or TRBV12-4 to TRBJ2-1; 7 bases align to TRBD2. With V trimmed by 4 bases and J by 8 bases, 2 bases remained unmatched. There are 12 residues in the CDR3. The CDR3 loop reads CASSCRGDEQFF. In DNA, the CDR3 is TGTGCCAGCAGTTGTCGGGGGGATGAGCAGTTCTTC.

In its sample, this clonotype was seen many times. The chain joins TRBV2 to TRBJ2-3, with D perhaps matching TRBD1 (5 bases). The CDR3 covers 14 residues. The V and J ends lost 7 bases and 2 bases respectively, with 13 bases between them. CDR1 and CDR2 (germline): SNHLY, FYNNEI. The CDR3 protein is CASKRTSTTDTQYF. For the CDR3, the DNA is TGTGCCAGCAAAAGGACATCCACCACAGATACGCAGTATTTT.

J is TRBJ1-2 and V is TRBV5-6; D remains ambiguous. Germline V gene data show CDR1 as SGHDT and CDR2 as YYEEEE. CDR3 length: 13 amino acids. Trimming removed 4 bases from V and 5 bases from J, with 12 bases in between. The CDR3 bases are TGTGCCAGCAGCCTCGGACGGGATTATGGCTACACCTTC. Protein sequence: CASSLGRDYGYTF.

This clonotype has ten or more counts. CDR3 protein: CASIAGGQETQYF. The CDR3 DNA sequence: TGTGCCAGCATCGCGGGGGGGCAAGAGACCCAGTACTTC. This sequence joins TRBV2 and TRBJ2-5; 9 bases match TRBD2. Unmatched junction bases numbered 2, after V lost 7 bases and J lost 2 bases. The CDR3 length is 13 residues. Germline V gives CDR1 SNHLY, CDR2 FYNNEI.

The V and J genes are TRBV3-1 and TRBJ2-2, with D possibly being TRBD2 (5 bases). The CDR3 spans 17 residues. V shed 1 base and J shed 0 bases, with 12 bases lying between them. Germline CDR1 and CDR2: LGHDT and YNNKEL (reference sequence). CDR3: CASSQGSRSANTGELFF. In nucleotides, the CDR3 is TGTGCCAGCAGCCAAGGATCGCGTAGCGCGAACACCGGGGAGCTGTTTTTT.

The table lists this clonotype with many counts. This chain uses TRBV30 with TRBJ1-6; no clear D gene. The germline V gene encodes CDR1 GTSNPN and CDR2 SVGIG (reference sequence). This CDR3 is built from 10 residues. With 0 bases removed from V and 15 bases from J, the gap between germline ends came to 6 bases. The CDR3 DNA sequence: TGTGCCTGGAGTGTAGGTCGCCTCCACTTT. Translated, it gives CAWSVGRLHF.

This clonotype has ten or more counts. The rearrangement uses TRBV20-1 and TRBJ2-6, with TRBD1 matching 9 bases. CDR3 length equals 15 residues. In germline, CDR1 is DFQATT, CDR2 SNEGSKA (reference sequence). V gave up 6 bases and J gave up 2 bases; unmatched junction bases: 5. The CDR3 protein is CSATGGAAGANVLTF. CDR3 coding DNA: TGCAGTGCCACAGGGGGCGCGGCTGGGGCCAACGTCCTGACTTTC.